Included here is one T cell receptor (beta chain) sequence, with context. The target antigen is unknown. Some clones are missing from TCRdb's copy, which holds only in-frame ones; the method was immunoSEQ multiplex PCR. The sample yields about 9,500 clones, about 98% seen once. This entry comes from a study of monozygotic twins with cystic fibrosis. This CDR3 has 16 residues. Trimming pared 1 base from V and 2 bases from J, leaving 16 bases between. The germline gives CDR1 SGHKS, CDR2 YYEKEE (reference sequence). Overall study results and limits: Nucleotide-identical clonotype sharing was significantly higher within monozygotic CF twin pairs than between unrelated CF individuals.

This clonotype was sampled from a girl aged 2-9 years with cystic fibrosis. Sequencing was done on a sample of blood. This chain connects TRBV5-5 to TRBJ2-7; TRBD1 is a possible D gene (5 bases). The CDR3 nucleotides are TGTGCCAGCAGCTTGCGGTGGGGCACGAGAACCTACGAGCAGTACTTC. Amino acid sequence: CASSLRWGTRTYEQYF.